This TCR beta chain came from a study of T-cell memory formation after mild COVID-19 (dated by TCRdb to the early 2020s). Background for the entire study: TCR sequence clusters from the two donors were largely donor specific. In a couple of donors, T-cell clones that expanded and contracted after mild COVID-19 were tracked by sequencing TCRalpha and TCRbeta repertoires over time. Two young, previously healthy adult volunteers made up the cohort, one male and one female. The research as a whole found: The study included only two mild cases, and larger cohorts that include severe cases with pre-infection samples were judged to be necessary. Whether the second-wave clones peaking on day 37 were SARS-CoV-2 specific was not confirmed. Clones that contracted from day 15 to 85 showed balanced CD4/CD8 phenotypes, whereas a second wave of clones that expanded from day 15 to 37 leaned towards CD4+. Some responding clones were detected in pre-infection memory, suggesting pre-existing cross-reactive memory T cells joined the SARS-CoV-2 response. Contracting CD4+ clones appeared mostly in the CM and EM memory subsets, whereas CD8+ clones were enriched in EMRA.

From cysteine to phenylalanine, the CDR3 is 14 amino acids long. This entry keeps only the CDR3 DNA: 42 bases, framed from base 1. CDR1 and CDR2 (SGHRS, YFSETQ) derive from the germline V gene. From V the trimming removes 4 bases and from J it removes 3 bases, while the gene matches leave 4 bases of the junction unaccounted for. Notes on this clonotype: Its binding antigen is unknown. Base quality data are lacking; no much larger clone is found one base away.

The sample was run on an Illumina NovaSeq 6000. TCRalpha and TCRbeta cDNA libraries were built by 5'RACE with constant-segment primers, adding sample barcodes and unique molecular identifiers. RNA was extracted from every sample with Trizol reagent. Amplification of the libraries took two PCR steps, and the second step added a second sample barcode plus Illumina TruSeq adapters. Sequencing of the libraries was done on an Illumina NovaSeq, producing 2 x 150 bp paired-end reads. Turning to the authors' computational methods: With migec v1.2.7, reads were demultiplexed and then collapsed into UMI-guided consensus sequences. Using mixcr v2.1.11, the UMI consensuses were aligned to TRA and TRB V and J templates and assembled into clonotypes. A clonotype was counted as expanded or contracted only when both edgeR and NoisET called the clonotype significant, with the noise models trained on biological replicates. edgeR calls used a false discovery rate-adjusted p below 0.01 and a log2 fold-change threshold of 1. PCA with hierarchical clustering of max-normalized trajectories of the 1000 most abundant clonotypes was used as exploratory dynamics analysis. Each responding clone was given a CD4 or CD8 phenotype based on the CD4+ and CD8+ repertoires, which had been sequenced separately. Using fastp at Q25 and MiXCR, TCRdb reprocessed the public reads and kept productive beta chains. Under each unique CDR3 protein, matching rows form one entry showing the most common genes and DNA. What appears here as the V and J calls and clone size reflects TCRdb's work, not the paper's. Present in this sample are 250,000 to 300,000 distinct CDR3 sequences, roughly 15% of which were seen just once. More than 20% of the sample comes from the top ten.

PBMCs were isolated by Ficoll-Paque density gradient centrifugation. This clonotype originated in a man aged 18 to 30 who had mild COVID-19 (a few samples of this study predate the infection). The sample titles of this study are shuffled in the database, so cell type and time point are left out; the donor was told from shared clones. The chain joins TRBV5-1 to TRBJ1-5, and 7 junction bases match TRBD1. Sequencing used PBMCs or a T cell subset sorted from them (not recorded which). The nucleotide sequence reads TGCGCCAGCAGCCAGGGGGGCGTCAATCAGCCCCAGCATTTT. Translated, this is CASSQGGVNQPQHF.